This T cell receptor beta chain was captured in a study of CD8 T cells in Susac syndrome (dated by TCRdb to between 2018 and 2021). Regarding the research as a whole: Whether CD8+ T cell activation and differentiation in Susac syndrome was antigen driven was tested using repertoire sequencing. CD8+ T cell repertoire clonality was compared between 11 to 12 healthy donors, approximately 14 Susac syndrome patients and roughly 15 multiple sclerosis patients.

A word on this clonotype: Its antigen target is currently unknown. No much larger clone exists at a distance of one base, and base qualities are not known.

The CDR3, from cysteine to phenylalanine, totals 14 residues. The read is trimmed to its CDR3 DNA, 42 bases read in frame from base 1. The V end loses 1 base and the J end loses 8 bases, and a stretch of 12 bases separates them. According to the germline V gene, CDR1 reads SGHNT and CDR2 reads YENEEA. General study outcomes and caveats: The study acknowledged that relatively few individuals were included in the TCR sequencing and HLA analysis.

RNA was extracted with the RNeasy kit and 0.5 to 1 ug was reverse transcribed using random hexamers. The immunoSEQ multiplex PCR assay, which covers 54 Vbeta and 13 Jbeta segments, was used to amplify TCR beta CDR3 regions. PCR amplification bias was corrected using a synthetic template baseline for primer optimization and computational correction. In the source study's methods: Reads were annotated to V, D and J genes per IMGT and analyzed with immunoSEQ Analyzer, keeping only productive sequences. Clonality was calculated as one minus the Shannon entropy normalized by log2 of the number of productive unique sequences. For each patient and control, public and private clones were evaluated within the 100 most prevalent clones. A clone was defined as Susac-specific if it was absent from the healthy and MS cohorts, from 1052 published viral clones and from other ImmuneACCESS disease sequences. TCRdb applied fastp at Q25 and MiXCR to the public reads, then kept only in-frame beta chains. Rows with one shared CDR3 protein collapse into an entry with the most common genes and DNA. TCRdb's processing, not the authors' own work, is the source of the V and J calls. The sample table records about 19,000 distinct CDR3 sequences; roughly 95% of these occur just once. 0.2% to 0.3% of the sample is in the top ten clones.

High-throughput TCR beta sequencing profiled peripheral blood CD8+ and CD4+ T cells from healthy donors, Susac syndrome patients and multiple sclerosis patients. Healthy donors were included as age- and sex-matched controls. Bulk CD8+ and CD4+ T cells were purified by magnetic negative isolation, whereas CD8+ TEMRA cells were enriched by FACS. Blood was collected in EDTA tubes and processed within 24 hours, with PBMCs isolated through density gradient centrifugation. PBMCs intended for TCR sequencing were frozen in liquid nitrogen and were later thawed in a 37 degrees C water bath. A purity of at least 90% was achieved for sorted or isolated CD4+, CD8+ and CD8+ TEMRA cells.

This sequence uses TRBV11-3 and TRBJ2-1, with no reliable assignment of the D segment. This clonotype was sampled from a human donor in good health. Sequencing was performed on CD8+ T cells from PBMCs. The DNA sequence is as follows: TGTGCCAGCAGCTTAGCCAATATGGACGATGAGCAGTTCTTC. Translation gives CASSLANMDDEQFF. Supplemented by the reference TRBV11-3 and TRBJ2-1 proteins around the CDR3, the complete variable domain is EAGVVQSPRYKIIEKKQPVAFWCNPISGHNTLYWYLQNLGQGPELLIRYENEEAVDDSQLPKDRFSAERLKGVDSTLKIQPAELGDSAVYLCASSLANMDDEQFFGPGTRLTVL.